This TCR beta chain was recorded in a study of cytomegalovirus exposure and HLA in healthy donors (TCRdb year 2017). Notes on the research overall: An earlier analysis of 587 of the donors reported approximately 260 Gb of sequence data and roughly 120 million unique TCR beta sequences obtained from about 180 million T cells. Approximately 300 gigabases of sequencing data and approximately 85 million unique TCR sequences were included in an early release covering 550 to 650 HLA-typed donors. The genetic ancestry cluster associated with self-reported Caucasian donors included over 65% of the approximately 400 genotyped donors. The aim of the study was to test whether cataloging public T cell receptors could identify signatures of past pathogen exposure. The study used immunosequencing to profile the T cell repertoires of 670 or so subjects and linked those repertoires to cytomegalovirus serostatus. In addition to the first cohort of approximately 670 subjects, a separate validation cohort of some 120 different subjects was used. High-throughput TCR immunosequencing, statistical association of individual TCRs with disease status, and machine learning were combined to predict cytomegalovirus infection status. A later analysis re-analyzed previously published TCR beta repertoires from 660 or so donors and added high-resolution HLA genotyping to study TCR occurrence patterns. The later analysis used no new phenotypic data to find candidate immune exposures, relying instead on TCR beta sequences and their occurrence across donors. An earlier analysis of approximately 630 of the donors applied high-throughput TCR beta sequencing to assess whether each TCR beta V gene segment acted as functional or pseudogenic. Donor age, sex, ethnicity and CMV serostatus were collected together with the repertoire data. A later genetic analysis used genome-wide SNP genotypes for about 60% of the roughly 670 donors, treating that subset as a discovery cohort. Every discovery cohort repertoire had been produced on one sequencing platform. HLA typing covered class I and class II loci at four-digit resolution. Typing coverage differed by locus: A, B, C, DRB1 and DQB1 were typed in roughly 620-630 donors, DQA1 in roughly 500, DPA1 in around 580, and DPB1 in approximately 450. A handful of DR-DQ haplotypes were handled as single units for association and clustering because linkage in the cohort was strong. Among some 400 genotyped donors of the cohort, an average of roughly 230,000 unique TCR beta nucleotide sequences was sequenced per donor, of which about 18% were non-productive. Findings and caveats that apply to the study as a whole: The only immune exposure information available for the cohort was CMV serostatus. Linkage disequilibrium might explain the correlated functional status among segregating V segments, but an unknown experimental factor could not be ruled out. An association between a missense DCLRE1C variant and V-gene and J-gene trimming of TCR beta chains was found in a later genetic analysis and replicated in an independent cohort. A further reported finding was that TCR beta sequences accurately predicted the HLA-A and HLA-B alleles for most subjects in the first cohort. A later analysis found that HLA-associated TCR beta chains were more clonally expanded and had lower generation probabilities than equally common non-associated chains. According to a later analysis, parvovirus B19, influenza, CMV and Epstein-Barr virus appeared linked to several top co-occurrence clusters. Because counts were too low, some 16 rarely observed V segments, including chromosome 9 orphons, were excluded from the earlier analysis of some 590 of the donors. The 87-base-pair reads could not distinguish some IMGT-functional V segments, including TRBV6-2 and TRBV6-3, so those segments were excluded. At a false discovery rate of 0.05, a later analysis linked some 18,000 TCR beta sequences to specific HLA alleles. Roughly uniform sequencing depth across donors was assumed in presence/absence analyses, although this assumption may not hold. When HLA alleles, especially DR and DQ, strongly co-occurred, attributing TCR associations to individual alleles was difficult. In both the original and validation cohorts, the classifier was reported to diagnose cytomegalovirus status with high specificity and sensitivity. The sequencing pipeline was judged likely to have produced a cluster of highly shared sequence variants as a technical artifact. Broadly in line with IMGT annotations, most TCR beta V segments showed up in productive rearrangements about 87% or about 30% of the time in an earlier analysis of several hundred of the donors. According to a later analysis, TCR association rates differed among HLA loci, with DRB1 alleles showing the most associated TCRs and HLA-C alleles showing the fewest. According to a later analysis, most CMV-associated TCR beta chains appeared to be HLA-restricted, and the HLA associations seemed to be driven largely by CMV exposure. While some public TCRs were present in many individuals, most TCR sequences turned up only very rarely across donors. Because HLA typing was missing for some donors at each locus, association tests included only the typed subset. The cohort was sequenced for TCR beta chains only, and without alpha or paired-chain data the features that could be detected were limited. The study listed 164 TCR beta chains as associated with cytomegalovirus. The authors suggested that the approach could potentially be generalized to other disease states and immunological phenotypes. In vitro tests confirmed that a few of the cytomegalovirus-associated TCR beta chains recognize cytomegalovirus antigens. A later genetic analysis reported fewer N-insertions in productive TCRs among donors in an Asian-associated ancestry cluster than the roughly 700-donor mean.

In the case of this clone: This receptor's antigen is unknown. One base away there is no much larger clone; base qualities are not given.

The CDR3 has 13 amino acids, counting the end cysteine and phenylalanine. Only the CDR3 DNA is retained, 39 bases long and in frame from the first base. V lost 5 bases and J lost 1 base; the stretch between them is 8 bases long. From the germline V gene, CDR1 is MDHEN and CDR2 is SYDVKM. The cohort was made up of several hundred healthy bone marrow donors. At the time of sampling, all cohort members were nominally healthy, though unrecorded immune exposures were likely present. The donor was CMV seronegative and belonged to the group of over 300 seronegative cohort members. A peripheral blood sample was collected from each donor, and TCR beta sequencing was performed on peripheral blood mononuclear cells. The Qiagen DNeasy Blood Extraction Kit was used to extract genomic DNA from the blood cell samples. Preparation of the library involved the immunoSEQ multiplex PCR assay. For the multiplex PCR, a mixture combining 60 forward primers for TCR Vbeta segments and 13 reverse primers for TCR Jbeta segments was used. The CDR3 region of rearranged TCR beta genes was amplified from genomic DNA by a multiplex PCR assay. The amplified TCR beta libraries were sequenced on the Illumina HiSeq System as 87-base-pair reads. The study's own analysis went as follows. A later analysis tallied about 77 million unique TCR beta chains across the approximately 670 repertoires, and around 12 million of those chains were shared by two or more donors. To remove PCR and sequencing errors, raw reads were error-corrected and collapsed into unique sequences using a nearest-neighbor algorithm that merged closely related sequences. Alignment of CDR3 sequences to IMGT reference sequences was used to assign V, D and J gene segments. For a sequence to be retained, at least a six-nucleotide match to both a V gene segment and a J gene segment was required. A rearrangement counted as productive if the CDR3 had no stop codons and remained in frame with V and J, and every other rearrangement counted as non-productive. Following IMGT convention, CDR3 was defined as the stretch from the second conserved V-encoded cysteine up to the conserved J-encoded phenylalanine. The earlier analysis of about 500 of the donors excluded sequences that lacked an unambiguous match to a single V gene segment. In an earlier analysis of roughly 600 of the donors, a V segment was called functional when productive rearrangements were above 56.7%, and segregating when the standard deviation between donors exceeded 5%. To diagnose cytomegalovirus status from the catalog of TCR beta chain sequences, a statistical classification framework was built. In a later analysis, V and J genes were assigned by comparing TCR nucleotide sequences against IMGT/GENE-DB human TR gene sequences. The TCRdist pipeline was used in a later analysis to assign CDR3 sequences and most-parsimonious VDJ recombination scenarios. A later analysis defined each TCR beta chain by its CDR3 amino acid sequence plus V-gene family, and excluded reads lacking a unique V-gene family. A later analysis removed 500 to 650 highly shared, low-generation-probability nucleotide sequences to deal with suspected cross-contamination and a sequencing artifact. For each public chain, a later analysis derived a clonal expansion index from normalized ranks of inferred template counts within each repertoire. In a later analysis, generation probabilities were computed with a VDJ recombination model fitted to out-of-frame rearrangements, and the resulting probabilities were checked against IGoR. A later analysis scored TCR-TCR, TCR-HLA and TCR-CMV co-occurrence with hypergeometric tests, applying a repertoire-size bias correction to TCR pairs. In a later analysis, false discovery rates were estimated by permuting HLA or CMV assignments 20 times. In a later analysis, co-occurring TCRs were grouped with DBSCAN, and TCRdist sequence similarity was added when clustering was performed within HLA-allele-positive subsets. For co-occurrence clustering, repertoires with fewer than 30,000 or more than 120,000 public chains were excluded, along with 4 to 6 repertoires with anomalous nucleotide sharing. TCRdb holds this immuneACCESS table with in-frame rearrangements only. Some clones are missing; in checked studies, unresolved V genes explain under half, and the rest has no known cause. V and J calls and clone size are copied from that table; D and trimming were computed from the DNA. This sample is represented by around 170,000 clones; approximately 81% of them were singletons. Of the sample, 0.35% to 0.4% is held by the ten largest clones.

The receptor was derived from a boy between 2 and 10 years old in good health and CMV-seronegative. The sequencing input was PBMCs. The chain couples TRBV28 to TRBJ1-1; the D segment cannot be called with confidence. The encoded CDR3 is CASSMTKNTEAFF. The sequenced DNA: TGTGCCAGCAGTATGACAAAGAACACTGAAGCTTTCTTT.